Listed here are 21 T cell receptor beta chains from one sample, sequenced in a study of CD8 T cells in Susac syndrome. Reverse transcription of roughly 0.45 to 1 ug RNA used random hexamers. From the immunoSEQ multiplex PCR reads, TCRdb called clonotypes with MiXCR, one entry per CDR3 protein. The table shows 150,000 to 200,000 distinct CDR3 sequences, with approximately 94% occurring only once. The sample consisted of CD4+ T cells from PBMCs. These receptors were taken from a human donor with multiple sclerosis.

The rearrangement uses TRBV19 and TRBJ1-1; D gene ambiguous. In germline, CDR1 is LNHDA, CDR2 SQIVND (reference sequence). Trimming stripped 3 bases from V and 4 bases from J, with 12 bases between. This CDR3 region has 14 residues. The chain's CDR3 is CASSIGEGGTEAFF. The DNA for the CDR3 is TGTGCCAGTAGTATTGGGGAGGGTGGCACTGAAGCTTTCTTT.

The chain is built from TRBV18 and TRBJ1-2; tentative D call: TRBD1 (5 bases). The CDR3 is made up of 14 amino acids. V was cut by 3 bases and J by 6 bases, with 14 bases left in between. Germline CDR1 KGHSH, CDR2 LQKENI. Here the CDR3 DNA reads TGTGCCAGCTCACCGACAGAGATTTCGAATGGCTACACCTTC. Its translation: CASSPTEISNGYTF.

The chain carries TRBV12-3 or TRBV12-4 and TRBJ2-1; D may match TRBD1 or TRBD2 (7 bases each). Deletions cut 6 bases from V and 9 bases from J, with 18 bases between. The CDR3 spans 14 residues. In DNA form, the CDR3 reads TGTGCCAGCAGCCCCAGGGGGGGCAATAGTGAGCAGTTCTTC. Translated: CASSPRGGNSEQFF.

This clonotype was seen once. The V gene is TRBV19, the J gene TRBJ2-7, with a weak D call TRBD2 (5 bases). V dropped 6 bases and J dropped 3 bases, with 12 bases sitting between them. This CDR3 contains 13 residues. Germline CDR1 is LNHDA and CDR2 is SQIVND (reference sequence). The CDR3 sequence is CASSLDGIYEQYF. The CDR3 DNA reads TGTGCCAGTAGCCTGGACGGGATCTACGAGCAGTACTTC.

This chain joins TRBV7-9 and TRBJ2-7; perhaps TRBD2 as D (5 bases). The germline CDR1 and CDR2 sequences are SEHNR and FQNEAQ (reference sequence). The CDR3 extends over 15 amino acids. With 8 bases removed from V and 0 bases from J, the gap between germline ends came to 17 bases. The chain's CDR3 is CASYPGERNSYEQYF. The CDR3 DNA sequence: TGTGCCAGCTACCCCGGAGAGCGGAACTCCTACGAGCAGTACTTC.

The rearrangement links TRBV28 to TRBJ2-5, with 7 bases identical to TRBD1. In germline, CDR1 is MDHEN, CDR2 SYDVKM. V was pared by 7 bases and J by 3 bases, with 5 bases of the junction left unmatched. The CDR3 consists of 13 residues. CDR3 in DNA: TGTGCCAGCACCTCGACAGGGAAAGAGACCCAGTACTTC. Residues: CASTSTGKETQYF.

The V and J genes are TRBV3-1 and TRBJ2-4; a weak D match, TRBD2 (6 bases). The ends were cut back, 4 bases at V and 3 bases at J, with 7 bases in the middle. The germline gives CDR1 LGHDT, CDR2 YNNKEL (reference sequence). This CDR3 has 13 residues. CDR3 sequence (DNA): TGTGCCAGCAGCCTTAGCGGCAAAAACATTCAGTACTTC. Protein: CASSLSGKNIQYF. Together with reference TRBV3-1 and TRBJ2-4, the CDR3 gives the full variable domain: DTAVSQTPKYLVTQMGNDKSIKCEQNLGHDTMYWYKQDSKKFLKIMFSYNNKELIINETVPNRFSPKSPDKAHLNLHINSLELGDSAVYFCASSLSGKNIQYFGAGTRLSVL.

The rearrangement joins TRBV30 to TRBJ1-2, with unresolved D. The CDR3 consists of 11 residues. Trimming took 6 bases from V and 6 from J, leaving 11 bases between them. Per germline, CDR1 GTSNPN and CDR2 SVGIG (reference sequence). The CDR3 DNA is TGTGCCTGCCCTATGGCGGATGGCTACACCTTC. Translated: CACPMADGYTF.

This chain connects TRBV27 to TRBJ1-1, with D unresolved. This CDR3 contains 14 residues. Trimming pared 3 bases from V and 0 bases from J, leaving 8 bases between. Germline-derived CDR1 and CDR2 are MNHEY and SMNVEV (reference sequence). CDR3 sequence reads: CASSLASVNTEAFF. The CDR3 coding sequence is TGTGCCAGCAGTTTGGCCAGTGTGAACACTGAAGCTTTCTTT.

This chain uses TRBV2 with TRBJ1-5; tentatively, D is TRBD1 (5 bases). The CDR3 runs to 15 residues. Trimming left V 5 bases short and J 9 bases short, with 20 bases between. Looked up from germline, CDR1 is SNHLY and CDR2 is FYNNEI. In DNA form, the CDR3 reads TGTGCCAGCAGTCGGGCTCTAGGCGGGGGATGGCCCCAGCATTTT. This codes for CASSRALGGGWPQHF.

This rearrangement joins TRBV9 to TRBJ1-2; 9 bases agree with TRBD1. The CDR3 is 19 residues long. Germline loops: CDR1 SGDLS, CDR2 YYNGEE. Trimming cost V 5 bases and J 0 bases; bases outside gene matches: 17. CDR3 in amino acids: CASRATPTGQGPANYGYTF. CDR3 sequence (DNA): TGTGCCAGCAGGGCTACTCCGACGGGACAGGGTCCTGCTAACTATGGCTACACCTTC. Full variable domain (remainder filled in from reference TRBV9 and TRBJ1-2): DSGVTQTPKHLITATGQRVTLRCSPRSGDLSVYWYQQSLDQGLQFLIQYYNGEERAKGNILERFSAQQFPDLHSELNLSSLELGDSALYFCASRATPTGQGPANYGYTFGSGTRLTVV.

The V gene is TRBV6-1, the J gene TRBJ2-5; TRBD2 matches at 8 bases. CDR1 and CDR2 (germline): MNHNS, SASEGT. After removal of 6 bases from V and 5 bases from J, the junction contained 8 bases not matched to a gene. The CDR3 has 14 amino acids. The CDR3 spells CASRGTGTRETQYF. In nucleotides, the CDR3 is TGTGCCAGCAGGGGGACCGGGACTAGGGAGACCCAGTACTTC.

The chain joins TRBV6-5 to TRBJ1-1; D gene unclear. Germline V gene sequence: CDR1 MNHEY, CDR2 SVGAGI. The germline V and J ends were trimmed by 6 bases and 4 bases, with 9 bases remaining between them. There are 12 residues in the CDR3. CDR3 nucleotides: TGTGCCAGCAGCCGGGGAACCACTGAAGCTTTCTTT. Protein: CASSRGTTEAFF.

The chain couples TRBV7-2 to TRBJ2-7; 9 bases line up with TRBD2. The CDR3 runs 15 residues. Germline V gene sequence: CDR1 SGHTA, CDR2 FQGNSA. V shed 2 bases and J 4 bases; nucleotides not matched to a gene: 6. The CDR3, as DNA: TGTGCCAGCAGCTTATGGGGTAGCGGGAGATACGAGCAGTACTTC. Amino acids: CASSLWGSGRYEQYF.

J is TRBJ2-3 and V is TRBV14; tentatively, D is TRBD1 or TRBD2 (5 bases each). Germline V CDR1 and CDR2: SGHDN, FVKESK. Trimming took 1 base from V and 3 from J, leaving 26 bases between them. There are 20 residues in the CDR3. The CDR3 is CASSQAAYRHRDRTTDTQYF. DNA of the CDR3: TGTGCCAGCAGCCAAGCGGCCTATCGACACCGGGACCGCACGACAGATACGCAGTATTTT. Variable domain in full (rest from reference TRBV14 and TRBJ2-3): EAGVTQFPSHSVIEKGQTVTLRCDPISGHDNLYWYRRVMGKEIKFLLHFVKESKQDESGMPNNRFLAERTGGTYSTLKVQPAELEDSGVYFCASSQAAYRHRDRTTDTQYFGPGTRLTVL.

The rearrangement links TRBV2 to TRBJ2-6; D is ambiguous. In germline, CDR1 is SNHLY, CDR2 FYNNEI. This CDR3 region has 15 residues. Trimming removed 8 bases from V and 2 bases from J, with 13 bases in between. This CDR3 reads CASSASTTGANVLTF. The CDR3 DNA follows: TGTGCCAGCTCAGCCTCGACGACTGGGGCCAACGTCCTGACTTTC.

The chain links TRBV3-1 to TRBJ1-2; perhaps TRBD1 as D (6 bases). The CDR3 runs to 14 residues. Germline CDR1 reads LGHDT; CDR2 reads YNNKEL (reference sequence). The V and J ends lost 5 bases and 3 bases respectively, with 13 bases between them. The CDR3 protein is CASSVTRGDYGYTF. The DNA of the CDR3 is TGTGCCAGCAGCGTTACTAGGGGGGACTATGGCTACACCTTC.

This CDR3 reads CSARRDSSYEQYF. In DNA form, the CDR3 reads TGCAGTGCTAGAAGGGACAGCTCCTACGAGCAGTACTTC. The chain combines TRBV20-1 with TRBJ2-7; 7 positions match TRBD1. The CDR3 has 13 residues. Germline CDR1 and CDR2: DFQATT and SNEGSKA (reference sequence). V lost 2 bases, J lost 0 bases, and 1 base stayed unmatched.

The chain carries TRBV7-2 and TRBJ2-3; 8 positions agree with TRBD1. This CDR3 is 14 amino acids long. Per the germline V gene, CDR1 is SGHTA and CDR2 is FQGNSA. The V segment lost 1 base and the J segment 9 bases; nucleotides outside the gene matches: 6. CDR3 protein: CASSLGQGAFTQYF. In DNA, the CDR3 is TGTGCCAGCAGCTTAGGGCAGGGGGCCTTCACGCAGTATTTT.

V and J are TRBV27 and TRBJ1-1, with D hard to call. V dropped 5 bases and J dropped 5 bases, with 12 bases sitting between them. This CDR3 has 13 residues. The germline gives CDR1 MNHEY, CDR2 SMNVEV (reference sequence). This chain's CDR3 is CASSLFAVTEAFF. Written as DNA, the CDR3 is TGTGCCAGCAGTCTTTTTGCGGTTACTGAAGCTTTCTTT.

The chain uses TRBV9 and TRBJ1-4; tentative D call: TRBD1 (6 bases). The CDR3 has 14 residues. The V end lost 2 bases, the J end lost 8 bases, and 13 bases lay between the germline ends. Germline loops: CDR1 SGDLS, CDR2 YYNGEE. CDR3 region: CASSVDGRGEKLFF. The CDR3 nucleotides are TGTGCCAGCAGCGTGGATGGAAGGGGGGAAAAACTGTTTTTT.